The entry below gives a single T cell receptor (beta chain) sequence along with its context. Its antigen is unidentified. About 0.5 to 1 ug RNA was reverse transcribed with random hexamers. The amplification used immunoSEQ multiplex PCR on TCR beta CDR3; it spanned 54 Vbeta and 13 Jbeta. TCRdb re-analysed the immunoSEQ multiplex PCR reads in MiXCR, keeping a single row per CDR3 protein. The sample carries some 150,000 distinct CDR3 sequences, roughly 94% recorded once. The data were obtained in a study of CD8 T cells in Susac syndrome. Sequencing of TCR beta was undertaken in CD8+ and CD4+ T cells derived from blood. Whole-study findings and limits: The relatively small number of individuals in the TCR sequencing and HLA analysis was acknowledged by the study.

The sample consisted of CD4+ T cells from PBMCs. The sequence came from a human donor in good health.

As DNA, the CDR3 is TGTGCCAGCATGGACAGGGGGCAAGAGACCCAGTACTTC. It encodes CASMDRGQETQYF. The V call is TRBV3-1, the J call TRBJ2-5, with 10 bases aligning to TRBD1. The CDR3 length is 13 residues. J gave up 2 bases and V 7 bases, and 1 base lay outside the gene matches. Per germline, CDR1 LGHDT and CDR2 YNNKEL (reference sequence).